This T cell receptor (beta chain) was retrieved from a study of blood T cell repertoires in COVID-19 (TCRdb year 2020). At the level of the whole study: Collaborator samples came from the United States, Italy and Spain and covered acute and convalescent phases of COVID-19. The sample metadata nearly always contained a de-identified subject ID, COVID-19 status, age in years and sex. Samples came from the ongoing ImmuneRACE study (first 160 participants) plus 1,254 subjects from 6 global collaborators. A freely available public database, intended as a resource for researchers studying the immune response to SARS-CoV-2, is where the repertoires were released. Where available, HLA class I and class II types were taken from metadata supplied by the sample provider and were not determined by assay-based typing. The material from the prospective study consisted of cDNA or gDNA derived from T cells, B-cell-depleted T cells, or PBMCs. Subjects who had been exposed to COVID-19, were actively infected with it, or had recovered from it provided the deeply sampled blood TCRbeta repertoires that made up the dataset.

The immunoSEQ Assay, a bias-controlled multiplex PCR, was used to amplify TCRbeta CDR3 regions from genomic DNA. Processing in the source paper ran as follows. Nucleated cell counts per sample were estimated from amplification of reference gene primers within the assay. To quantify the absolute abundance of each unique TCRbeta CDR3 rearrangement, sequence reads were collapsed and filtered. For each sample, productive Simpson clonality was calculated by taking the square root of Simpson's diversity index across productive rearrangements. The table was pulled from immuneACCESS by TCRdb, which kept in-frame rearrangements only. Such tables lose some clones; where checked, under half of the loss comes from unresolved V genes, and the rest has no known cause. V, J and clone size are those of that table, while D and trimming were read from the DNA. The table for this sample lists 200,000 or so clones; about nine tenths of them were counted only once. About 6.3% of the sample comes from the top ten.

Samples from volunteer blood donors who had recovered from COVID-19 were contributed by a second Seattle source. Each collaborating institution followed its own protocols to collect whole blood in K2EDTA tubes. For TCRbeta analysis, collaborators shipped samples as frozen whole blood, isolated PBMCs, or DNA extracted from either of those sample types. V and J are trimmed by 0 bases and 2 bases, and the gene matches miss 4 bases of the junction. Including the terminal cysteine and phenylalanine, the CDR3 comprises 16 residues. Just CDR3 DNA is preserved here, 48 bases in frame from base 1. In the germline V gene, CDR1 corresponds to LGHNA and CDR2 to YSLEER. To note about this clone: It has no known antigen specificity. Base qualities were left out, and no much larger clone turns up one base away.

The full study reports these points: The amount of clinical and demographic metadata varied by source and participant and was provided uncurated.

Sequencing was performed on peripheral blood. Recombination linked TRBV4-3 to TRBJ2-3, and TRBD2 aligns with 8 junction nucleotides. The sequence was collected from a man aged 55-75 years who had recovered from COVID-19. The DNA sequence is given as TGCGCCAGCAGCCAAGATCCTAGCGGGTACACAGATACGCAGTATTTT. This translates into CASSQDPSGYTDTQYF.